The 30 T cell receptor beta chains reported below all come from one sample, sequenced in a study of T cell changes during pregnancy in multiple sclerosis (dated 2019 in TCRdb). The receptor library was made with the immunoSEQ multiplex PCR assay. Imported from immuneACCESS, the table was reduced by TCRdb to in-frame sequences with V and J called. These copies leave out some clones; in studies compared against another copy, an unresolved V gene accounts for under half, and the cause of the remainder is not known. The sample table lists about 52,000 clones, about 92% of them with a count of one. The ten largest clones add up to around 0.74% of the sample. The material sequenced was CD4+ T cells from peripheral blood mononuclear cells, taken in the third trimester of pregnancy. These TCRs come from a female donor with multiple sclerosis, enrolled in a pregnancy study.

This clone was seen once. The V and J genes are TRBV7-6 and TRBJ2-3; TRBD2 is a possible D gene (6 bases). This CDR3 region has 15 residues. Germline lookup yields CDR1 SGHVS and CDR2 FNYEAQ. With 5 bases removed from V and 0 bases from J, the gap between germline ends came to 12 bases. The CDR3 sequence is CASSRSSVSTDTQYF. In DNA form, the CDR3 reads TGTGCCAGCAGCCGCTCTAGCGTTAGCACAGATACGCAGTATTTT.

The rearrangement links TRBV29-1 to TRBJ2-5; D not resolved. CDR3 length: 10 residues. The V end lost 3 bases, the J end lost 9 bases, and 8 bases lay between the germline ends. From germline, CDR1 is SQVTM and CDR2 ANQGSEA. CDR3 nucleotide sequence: TGCAGCGTTGACGAGGATCCCCAGTACTTC. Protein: CSVDEDPQYF.

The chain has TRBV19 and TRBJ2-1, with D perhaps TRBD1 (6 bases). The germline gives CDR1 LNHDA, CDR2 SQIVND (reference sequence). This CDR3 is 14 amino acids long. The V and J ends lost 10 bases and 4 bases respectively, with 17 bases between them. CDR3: CATKTGRGYNEQFF. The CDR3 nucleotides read TGTGCCACGAAAACAGGGAGAGGGTACAATGAGCAGTTCTTC.

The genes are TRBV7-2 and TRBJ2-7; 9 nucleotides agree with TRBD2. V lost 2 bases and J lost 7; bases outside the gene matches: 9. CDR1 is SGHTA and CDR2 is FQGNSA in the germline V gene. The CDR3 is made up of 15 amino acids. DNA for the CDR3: TGTGCCAGCAGCTTACGCGGGGGGGCCTTGTGGGAGCAGTACTTC. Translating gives CASSLRGGALWEQYF.

Here the CDR3 reads CAWRMRDSQRYNEQFF. The CDR3 nucleotides are TGTGCCTGGAGGATGAGGGACTCCCAGCGCTACAATGAGCAGTTCTTC. J is TRBJ2-1 and V is TRBV30; D is perhaps TRBD2 (6 bases). This CDR3 comprises 16 residues. Germline CDR1 is GTSNPN and CDR2 is SVGIG (reference sequence). The V end was cut by 3 bases, the J end by 3 bases, with 18 bases between.

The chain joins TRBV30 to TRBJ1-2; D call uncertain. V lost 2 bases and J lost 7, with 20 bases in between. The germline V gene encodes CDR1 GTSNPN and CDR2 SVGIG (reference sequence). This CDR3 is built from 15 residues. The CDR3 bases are TGTGCCTGGAGTCGGATAGGGAGGGCTACGGCTGGCTACACCTTC. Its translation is CAWSRIGRATAGYTF.

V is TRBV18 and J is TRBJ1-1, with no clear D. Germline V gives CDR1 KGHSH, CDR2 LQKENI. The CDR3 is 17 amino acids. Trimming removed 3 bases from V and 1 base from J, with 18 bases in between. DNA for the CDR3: TGTGCCAGCTCACCTCGGGAGGATCCATCCTCGAACACTGAAGCTTTCTTT. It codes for CASSPREDPSSNTEAFF.

This chain's CDR3 is CAWSSARINRGPETQYF. Here the CDR3 DNA reads TGTGCCTGGAGTTCCGCACGTATAAACAGGGGACCAGAGACCCAGTACTTC. The chain joins TRBV30 to TRBJ2-5, with 7 bases aligning to TRBD1. Germline assignment: CDR1 GTSNPN and CDR2 SVGIG (reference sequence). The CDR3 is made up of 17 amino acids. The junction had 16 bases not matched to a gene; V was cut back by 2 bases and J by 4 bases.

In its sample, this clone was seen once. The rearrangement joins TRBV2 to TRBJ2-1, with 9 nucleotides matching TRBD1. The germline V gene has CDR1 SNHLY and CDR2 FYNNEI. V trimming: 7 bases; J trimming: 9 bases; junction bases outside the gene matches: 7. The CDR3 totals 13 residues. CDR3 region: CASMRDRDVEQFF. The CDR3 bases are TGTGCCAGCATGCGGGACAGGGACGTTGAGCAGTTCTTC.

CDR3: CAISERRGLGSNQPQHF. The CDR3 nucleotides are TGTGCCATCAGTGAGCGAAGGGGGCTGGGGAGCAATCAGCCCCAGCATTTT. This chain uses TRBV10-3 with TRBJ1-5; 7 nucleotides agree with TRBD1. The CDR3 is made up of 17 amino acids. Germline V gene data show CDR1 as ENHRY and CDR2 as SYGVKD. Germline trimming cut 2 bases from V and 1 base from J; bases unmatched to any gene: 8.

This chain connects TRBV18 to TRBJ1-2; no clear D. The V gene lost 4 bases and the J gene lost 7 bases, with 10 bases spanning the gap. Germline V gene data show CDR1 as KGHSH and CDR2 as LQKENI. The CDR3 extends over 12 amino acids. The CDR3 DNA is TGTGCCAGCTCACGGGTTCGGGGTGGCTACACCTTC. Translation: CASSRVRGGYTF.

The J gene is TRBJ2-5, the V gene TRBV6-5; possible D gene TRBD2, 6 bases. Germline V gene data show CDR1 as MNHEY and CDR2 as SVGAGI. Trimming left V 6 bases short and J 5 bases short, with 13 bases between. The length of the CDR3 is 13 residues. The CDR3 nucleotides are TGTGCCAGCAGCCCCGGGGGTAGCGAGACCCAGTACTTC. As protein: CASSPGGSETQYF.

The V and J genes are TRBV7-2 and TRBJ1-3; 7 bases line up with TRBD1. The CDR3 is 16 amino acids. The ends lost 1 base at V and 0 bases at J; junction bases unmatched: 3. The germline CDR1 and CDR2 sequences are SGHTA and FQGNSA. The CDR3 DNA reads TGTGCCAGCAGCTTAGTAGGGACAGCCTCTGGAAACACCATATATTTT. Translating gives CASSLVGTASGNTIYF.

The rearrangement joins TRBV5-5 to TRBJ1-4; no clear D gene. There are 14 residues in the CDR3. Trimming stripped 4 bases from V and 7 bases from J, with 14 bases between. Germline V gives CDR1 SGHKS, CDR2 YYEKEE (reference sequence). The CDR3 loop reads CASSPPGSGEKLFF. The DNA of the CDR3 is TGTGCCAGCAGCCCACCAGGTAGTGGTGAAAAACTGTTTTTT. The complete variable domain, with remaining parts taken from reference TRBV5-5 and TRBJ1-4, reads DAGVTQSPTHLIKTRGQQVTLRCSPISGHKSVSWYQQVLGQGPQFIFQYYEKEERGRGNFPDRFSARQFPNYSSELNVNALLLGDSALYLCASSPPGSGEKLFFGSGTQLSVL.

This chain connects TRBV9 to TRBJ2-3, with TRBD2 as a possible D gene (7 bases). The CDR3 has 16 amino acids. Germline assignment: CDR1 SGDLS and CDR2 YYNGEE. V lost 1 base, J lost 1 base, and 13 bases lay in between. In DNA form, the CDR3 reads TGTGCCAGCAGCGTACCCACGGGGGGCCGCACAGATACGCAGTATTTT. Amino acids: CASSVPTGGRTDTQYF.

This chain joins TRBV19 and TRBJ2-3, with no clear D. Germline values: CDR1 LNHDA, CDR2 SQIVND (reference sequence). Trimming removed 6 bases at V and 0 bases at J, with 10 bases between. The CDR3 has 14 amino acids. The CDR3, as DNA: TGTGCCAGTAGGAGCCGTGCTAGCACAGATACGCAGTATTTT. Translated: CASRSRASTDTQYF.

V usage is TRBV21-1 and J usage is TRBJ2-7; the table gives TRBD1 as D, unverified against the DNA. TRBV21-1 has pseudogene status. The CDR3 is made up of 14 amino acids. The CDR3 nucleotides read TGTGCCAGCAGCAGTACCGGGACAGAAAACGAGCAGTACTTC. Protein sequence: CASSSTGTENEQYF.

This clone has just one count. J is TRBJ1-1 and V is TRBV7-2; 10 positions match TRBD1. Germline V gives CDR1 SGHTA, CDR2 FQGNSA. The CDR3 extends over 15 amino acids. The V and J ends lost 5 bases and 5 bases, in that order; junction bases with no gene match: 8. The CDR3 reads CASSLRQGAGTEAFF. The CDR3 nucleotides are TGTGCCAGCAGCCTACGACAGGGGGCCGGGACTGAAGCTTTCTTT.

The CDR3, as DNA: TGCGCCAGCAGCTTCCACAGAAGCTACGAGCAGTACTTC. Its protein product is CASSFHRSYEQYF. V is TRBV5-1 and J is TRBJ2-7, with D unresolved. This CDR3 is built from 13 residues. V lost 2 bases to trimming and J lost 3 bases, with 9 bases between them. CDR1 and CDR2 (germline): SGHRS, YFSETQ.

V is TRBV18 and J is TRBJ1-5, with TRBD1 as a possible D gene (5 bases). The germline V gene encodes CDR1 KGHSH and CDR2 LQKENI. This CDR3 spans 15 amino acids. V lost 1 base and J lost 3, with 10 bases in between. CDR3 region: CASSPQGDSNQPQHF. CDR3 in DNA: TGTGCCAGCTCACCACAAGGGGACTCCAATCAGCCCCAGCATTTT.

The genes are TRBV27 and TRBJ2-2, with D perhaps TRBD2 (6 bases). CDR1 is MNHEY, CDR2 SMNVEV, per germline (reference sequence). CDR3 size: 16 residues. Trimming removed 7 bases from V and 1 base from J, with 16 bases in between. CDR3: CASTLIGGRNTGELFF. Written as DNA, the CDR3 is TGTGCCAGCACCCTCATCGGGGGTAGGAACACCGGGGAGCTGTTTTTT.

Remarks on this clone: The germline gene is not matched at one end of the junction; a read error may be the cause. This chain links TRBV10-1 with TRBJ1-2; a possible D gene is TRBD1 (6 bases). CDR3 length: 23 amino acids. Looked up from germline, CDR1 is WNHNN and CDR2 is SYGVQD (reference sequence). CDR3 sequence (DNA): TGCGCCAGCAGTGAGTTAGTGAGCGATCGTAAACATCCCGAGGTGCAGGGGAACTATGACTACACCTTC. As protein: CASSELVSDRKHPEVQGNYDYTF.

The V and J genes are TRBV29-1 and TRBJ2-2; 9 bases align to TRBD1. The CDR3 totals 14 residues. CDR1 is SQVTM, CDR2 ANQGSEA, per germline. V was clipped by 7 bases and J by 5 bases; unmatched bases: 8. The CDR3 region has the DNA TGCAGCGCAGTACAGGGGGCGGAAACCGGGGAGCTGTTTTTT. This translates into CSAVQGAETGELFF.

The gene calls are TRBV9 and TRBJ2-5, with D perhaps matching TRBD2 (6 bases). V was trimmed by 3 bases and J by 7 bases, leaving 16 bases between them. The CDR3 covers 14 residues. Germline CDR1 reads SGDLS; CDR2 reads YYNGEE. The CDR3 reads CASSEGLPSGTQYF. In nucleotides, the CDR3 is TGTGCCAGCAGCGAGGGACTTCCTTCGGGGACCCAGTACTTC.

CDR3 region: CASTRTGVYEQYF. In nucleotides, the CDR3 is TGTGCCAGCACCCGGACAGGGGTCTACGAGCAGTACTTC. V usage is TRBV11-2 and J usage is TRBJ2-7, with 9 bases identical to TRBD1. The CDR3 length is 13 residues. V lost 7 bases to trimming and J lost 3 bases; unmatched junction nucleotides: 4. The germline V gene encodes CDR1 SGHAT and CDR2 FQNNGV.

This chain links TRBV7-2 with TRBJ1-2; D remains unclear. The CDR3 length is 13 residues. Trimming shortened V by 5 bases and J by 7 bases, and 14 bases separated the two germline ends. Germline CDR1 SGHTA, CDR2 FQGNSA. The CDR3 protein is CASSPRAGFGYTF. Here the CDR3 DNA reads TGTGCCAGCAGCCCAAGGGCGGGGTTTGGCTACACCTTC.

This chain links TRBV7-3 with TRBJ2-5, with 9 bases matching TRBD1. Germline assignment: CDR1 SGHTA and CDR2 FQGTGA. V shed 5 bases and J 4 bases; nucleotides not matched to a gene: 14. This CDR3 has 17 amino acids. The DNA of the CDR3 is TGTGCCAGCAGCCTCTTTCCCGGGACAGGGTCTGGAGAGACCCAGTACTTC. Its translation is CASSLFPGTGSGETQYF. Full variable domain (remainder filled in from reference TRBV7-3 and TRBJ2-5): GAGVSQTPSNKVTEKGKYVELRCDPISGHTALYWYRQSLGQGPEFLIYFQGTGAADDSGLPNDRFFAVRPEGSVSTLKIQRTERGDSAVYLCASSLFPGTGSGETQYFGPGTRLLVL.

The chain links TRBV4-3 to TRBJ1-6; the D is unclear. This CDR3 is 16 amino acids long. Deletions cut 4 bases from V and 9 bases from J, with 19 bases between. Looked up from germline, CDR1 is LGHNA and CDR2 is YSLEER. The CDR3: CASSLRRSSSGSPLHF. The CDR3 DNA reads TGCGCCAGCAGCCTTCGGAGGTCCTCGTCGGGTTCACCCCTCCACTTT.

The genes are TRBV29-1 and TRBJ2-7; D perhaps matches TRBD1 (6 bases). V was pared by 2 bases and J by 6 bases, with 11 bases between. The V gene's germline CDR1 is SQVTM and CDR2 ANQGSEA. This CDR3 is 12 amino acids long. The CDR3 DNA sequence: TGCAGCGTTGAACAGGGGTCGATCGAGCAGTACTTC. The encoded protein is CSVEQGSIEQYF.

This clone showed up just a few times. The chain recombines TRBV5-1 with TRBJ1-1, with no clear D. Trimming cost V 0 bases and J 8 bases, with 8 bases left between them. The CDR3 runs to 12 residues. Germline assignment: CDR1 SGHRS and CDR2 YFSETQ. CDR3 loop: CASSLVPGEAFF. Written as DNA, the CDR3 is TGCGCCAGCAGCTTGGTGCCAGGAGAAGCTTTCTTT.